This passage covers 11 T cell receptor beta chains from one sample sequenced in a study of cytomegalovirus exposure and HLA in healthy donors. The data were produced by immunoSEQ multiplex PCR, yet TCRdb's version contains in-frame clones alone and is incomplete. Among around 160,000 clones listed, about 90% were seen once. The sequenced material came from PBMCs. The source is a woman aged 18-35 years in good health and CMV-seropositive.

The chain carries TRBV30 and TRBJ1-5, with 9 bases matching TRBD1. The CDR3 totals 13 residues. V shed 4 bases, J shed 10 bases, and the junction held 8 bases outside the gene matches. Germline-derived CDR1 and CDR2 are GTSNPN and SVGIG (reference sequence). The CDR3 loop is CAWTPNRGQPQHF. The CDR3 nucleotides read TGTGCCTGGACCCCCAACAGGGGGCAACCCCAGCATTTT. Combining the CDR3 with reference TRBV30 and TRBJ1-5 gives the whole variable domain SQTIHQWPATLVQPVGSPLSLECTVEGTSNPNLYWYRQAAGRGLQLLFYSVGIGQISSEVPQNLSASRPQDRQFILSSKKLLLSDSGFYLCAWTPNRGQPQHFGDGTRLSIL.

The CDR3 DNA sequence: TGTGCCAGCAGCTGGGACAGCACCTACGAGCAGTACTTC. Its translation: CASSWDSTYEQYF. This chain connects TRBV11-2 to TRBJ2-7, with 7 bases that match TRBD1. V lost 4 bases and J lost 2; bases outside the gene matches: 2. The CDR3 has 13 amino acids. Germline loops: CDR1 SGHAT, CDR2 FQNNGV. The whole variable domain, remainder taken from reference TRBV11-2 and TRBJ2-7, is EAGVAQSPRYKIIEKRQSVAFWCNPISGHATLYWYQQILGQGPKLLIQFQNNGVVDDSQLPKDRFSAERLKGVDSTLKIQPAKLEDSAVYLCASSWDSTYEQYFGPGTRLTVT.

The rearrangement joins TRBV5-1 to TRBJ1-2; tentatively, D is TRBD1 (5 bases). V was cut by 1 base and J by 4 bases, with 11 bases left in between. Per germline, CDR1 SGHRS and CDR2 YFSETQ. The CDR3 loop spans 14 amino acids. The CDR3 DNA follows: TGCGCCAGCAGCTTGATCCCCCAGGGCTATGGCTACACCTTC. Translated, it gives CASSLIPQGYGYTF.

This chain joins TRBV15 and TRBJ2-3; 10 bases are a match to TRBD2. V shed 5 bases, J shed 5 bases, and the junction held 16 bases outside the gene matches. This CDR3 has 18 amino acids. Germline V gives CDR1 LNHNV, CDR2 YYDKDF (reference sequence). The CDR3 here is CATSQAALAGGRGDTQYF. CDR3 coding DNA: TGTGCCACCAGCCAGGCGGCTTTAGCGGGAGGAAGGGGAGATACGCAGTATTTT.

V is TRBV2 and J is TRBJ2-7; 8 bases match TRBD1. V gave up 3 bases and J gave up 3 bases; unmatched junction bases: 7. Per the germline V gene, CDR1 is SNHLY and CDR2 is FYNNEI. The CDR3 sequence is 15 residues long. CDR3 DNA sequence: TGTGCCAGCAGTGATAGTGGACAGGGACGCTACGAGCAGTACTTC. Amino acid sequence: CASSDSGQGRYEQYF.

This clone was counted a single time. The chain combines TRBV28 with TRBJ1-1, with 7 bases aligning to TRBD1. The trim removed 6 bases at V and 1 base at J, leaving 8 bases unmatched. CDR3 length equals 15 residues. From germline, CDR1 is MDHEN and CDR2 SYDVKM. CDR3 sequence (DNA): TGTGCCAGCAGCCTTCGACAGGGTGAGAACACTGAAGCTTTCTTT. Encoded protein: CASSLRQGENTEAFF. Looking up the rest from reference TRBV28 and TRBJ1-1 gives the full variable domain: DVKVTQSSRYLVKRTGEKVFLECVQDMDHENMFWYRQDPGLGLRLIYFSYDVKMKEKGDIPEGYSVSREKKERFSLILESASTNQTSMYLCASSLRQGENTEAFFGQGTRLTVV.

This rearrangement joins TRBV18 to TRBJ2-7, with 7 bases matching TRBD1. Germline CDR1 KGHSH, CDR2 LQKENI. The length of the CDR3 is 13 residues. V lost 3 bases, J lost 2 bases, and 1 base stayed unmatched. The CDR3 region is CASSPGTAYEQYF. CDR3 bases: TGTGCCAGCTCACCCGGGACAGCCTACGAGCAGTACTTC.

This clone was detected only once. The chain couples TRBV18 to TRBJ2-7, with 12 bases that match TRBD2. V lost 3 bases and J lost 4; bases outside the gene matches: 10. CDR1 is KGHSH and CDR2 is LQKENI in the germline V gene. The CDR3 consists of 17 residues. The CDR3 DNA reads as TGTGCCAGCTCACCGGGACTAGCGGGTACAGAGTTGTACGAGCAGTACTTC. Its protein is CASSPGLAGTELYEQYF.

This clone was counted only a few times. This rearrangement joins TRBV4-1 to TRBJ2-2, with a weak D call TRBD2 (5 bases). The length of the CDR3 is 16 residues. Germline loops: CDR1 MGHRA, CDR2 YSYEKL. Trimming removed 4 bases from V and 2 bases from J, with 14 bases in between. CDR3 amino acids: CASSPPGRVNTGELFF. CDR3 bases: TGCGCCAGCAGCCCCCCCGGGCGGGTTAACACCGGGGAGCTGTTTTTT.

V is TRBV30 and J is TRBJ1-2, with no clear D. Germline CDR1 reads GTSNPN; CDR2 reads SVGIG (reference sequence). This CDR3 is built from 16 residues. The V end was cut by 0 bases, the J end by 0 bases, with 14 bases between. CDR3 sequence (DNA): TGTGCCTGGAGTGTACGCTGGCCCCGAACTAACTATGGCTACACCTTC. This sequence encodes CAWSVRWPRTNYGYTF. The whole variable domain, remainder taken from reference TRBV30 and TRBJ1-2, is SQTIHQWPATLVQPVGSPLSLECTVEGTSNPNLYWYRQAAGRGLQLLFYSVGIGQISSEVPQNLSASRPQDRQFILSSKKLLLSDSGFYLCAWSVRWPRTNYGYTFGSGTRLTVV.

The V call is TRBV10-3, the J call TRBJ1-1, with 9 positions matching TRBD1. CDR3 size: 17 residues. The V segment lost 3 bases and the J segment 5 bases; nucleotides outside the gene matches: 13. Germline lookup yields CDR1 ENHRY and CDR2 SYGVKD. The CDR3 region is CAISDSRDRVVRTEAFF. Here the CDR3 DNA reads TGTGCCATCAGTGATAGCCGGGACAGGGTGGTTCGGACTGAAGCTTTCTTT.